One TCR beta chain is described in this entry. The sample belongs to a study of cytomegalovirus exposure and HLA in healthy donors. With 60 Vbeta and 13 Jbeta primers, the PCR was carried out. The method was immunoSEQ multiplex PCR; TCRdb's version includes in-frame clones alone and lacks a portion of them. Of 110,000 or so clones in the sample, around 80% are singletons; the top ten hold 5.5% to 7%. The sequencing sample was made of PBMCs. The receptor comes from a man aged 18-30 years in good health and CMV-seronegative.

The CDR3 region has the DNA TGTGCCAGCAGCCAGACAGGGTTAAACGTCCTGACTTTC. Its translation: CASSQTGLNVLTF. J is TRBJ2-6 and V is TRBV7-3, with 7 bases aligning to TRBD1. CDR3 length equals 13 residues. Germline CDR1 SGHTA, CDR2 FQGTGA. V was clipped by 5 bases and J by 10 bases; unmatched bases: 5.